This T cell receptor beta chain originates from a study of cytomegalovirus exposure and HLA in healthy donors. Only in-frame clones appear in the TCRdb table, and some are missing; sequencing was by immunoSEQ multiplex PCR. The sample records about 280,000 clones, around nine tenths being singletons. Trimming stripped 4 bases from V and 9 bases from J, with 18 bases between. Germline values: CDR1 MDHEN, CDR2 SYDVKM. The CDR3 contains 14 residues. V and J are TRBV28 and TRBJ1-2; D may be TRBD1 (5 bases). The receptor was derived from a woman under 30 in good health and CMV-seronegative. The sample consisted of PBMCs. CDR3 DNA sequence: TGTGCCAGCAGTTCCCCGGACACGCCTAATCGCTACACCTTC. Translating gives CASSSPDTPNRYTF.